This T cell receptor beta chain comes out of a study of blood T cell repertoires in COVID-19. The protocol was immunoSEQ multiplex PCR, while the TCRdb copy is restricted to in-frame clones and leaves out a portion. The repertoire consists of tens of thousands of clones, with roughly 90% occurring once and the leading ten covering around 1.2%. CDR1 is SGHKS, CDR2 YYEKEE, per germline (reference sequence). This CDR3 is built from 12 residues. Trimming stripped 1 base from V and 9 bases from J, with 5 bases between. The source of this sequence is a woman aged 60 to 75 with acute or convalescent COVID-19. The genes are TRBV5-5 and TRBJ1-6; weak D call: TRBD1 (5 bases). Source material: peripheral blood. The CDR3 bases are TGTGCCAGCAGCTTGAGGGGTTCACCCCTCCACTTT. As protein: CASSLRGSPLHF.